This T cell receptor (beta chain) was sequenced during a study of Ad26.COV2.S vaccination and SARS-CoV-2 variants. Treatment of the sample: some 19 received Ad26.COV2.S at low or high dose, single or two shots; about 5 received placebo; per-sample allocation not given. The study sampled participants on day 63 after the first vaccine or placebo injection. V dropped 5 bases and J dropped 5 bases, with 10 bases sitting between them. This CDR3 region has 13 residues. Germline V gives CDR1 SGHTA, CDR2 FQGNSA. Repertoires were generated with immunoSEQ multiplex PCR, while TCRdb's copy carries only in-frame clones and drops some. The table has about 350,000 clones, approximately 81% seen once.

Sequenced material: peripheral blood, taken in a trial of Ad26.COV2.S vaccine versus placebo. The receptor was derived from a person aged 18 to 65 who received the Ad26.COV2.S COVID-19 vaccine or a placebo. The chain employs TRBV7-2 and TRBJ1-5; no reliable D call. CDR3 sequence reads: CASSTGGDQPQHF. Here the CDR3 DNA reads TGTGCCAGCAGCACCGGAGGTGATCAGCCCCAGCATTTT.